Presented here are 14 T cell receptor beta chains from one specimen sequenced in a study of control samples from healthy donors and cancer patients. Measured with immunoSEQ multiplex PCR; TCRdb has only the in-frame clones, and not every one. The sample consists of 100,000 to 150,000 clones, more than 85% of them appearing once. What was sequenced was blood. The source of these receptors is a man aged 18-30 years in good health.

V and J are TRBV10-2 and TRBJ1-6; D is perhaps TRBD1 (5 bases). The CDR3 consists of 16 residues. V was trimmed by 1 base and J by 0 bases, leaving 7 bases between them. Germline V gene data show CDR1 as WSHSY and CDR2 as SAAADI. CDR3 in DNA: TGCGCCAGCAGTGAGTACGGGGGCTCCTATAATTCACCCCTCCACTTT. Translating it yields CASSEYGGSYNSPLHF.

This rearrangement joins TRBV5-1 to TRBJ2-3; 10 bases are shared with TRBD1. This CDR3 has 14 amino acids. V lost 4 bases and J lost 4; bases outside the gene matches: 3. Germline V gene lookup returns CDR1 SGHRS and CDR2 YFSETQ. The CDR3 nucleotides read TGCGCCAGCAGCGGGGGGACAGGGGCAGATACGCAGTATTTT. Translated, it gives CASSGGTGADTQYF.

The V and J genes are TRBV20-1 and TRBJ2-7, with 8 bases matching TRBD1. The germline CDR1 and CDR2 sequences are DFQATT and SNEGSKA (reference sequence). The CDR3 covers 14 residues. Trimming at V came to 3 bases and at J to 2 bases, leaving 6 bases not matched to a gene. CDR3 nucleotides: TGCAGTGCTAGTGGCAGGGGGCGAACCTACGAGCAGTACTTC. It translates to CSASGRGRTYEQYF.

The chain employs TRBV19 and TRBJ2-3; TRBD2 agrees at 12 bases. The CDR3 totals 17 residues. Unmatched junction bases numbered 9, after V lost 5 bases and J lost 3 bases. Germline lookup yields CDR1 LNHDA and CDR2 SQIVND (reference sequence). The CDR3 DNA reads TGTGCCAGTAGTCATCTCGGACTAGCGGGGACTACAGATACGCAGTATTTT. As protein: CASSHLGLAGTTDTQYF. Looking up the rest from reference TRBV19 and TRBJ2-3 gives the full variable domain: DGGITQSPKYLFRKEGQNVTLSCEQNLNHDAMYWYRQDPGQGLRLIYYSQIVNDFQKGDIAEGYSVSREKKESFPLTVTSAQKNPTAFYLCASSHLGLAGTTDTQYFGPGTRLTVL.

The chain has TRBV29-1 and TRBJ1-1, with 11 bases aligning to TRBD1. Germline V gives CDR1 SQVTM, CDR2 ANQGSEA. J lost 4 bases, V lost 4 bases, and 11 bases had no gene match. The CDR3 loop spans 16 amino acids. CDR3 protein: CSVGGQGASASTEAFF. DNA for the CDR3: TGCAGCGTTGGAGGACAGGGGGCCTCCGCGAGCACTGAAGCTTTCTTT.

CDR3 protein: CASSPRDPTNEKLFF. The CDR3 region has the DNA TGTGCCAGCTCACCCCGGGACCCAACTAATGAAAAACTGTTTTTT. The chain joins TRBV18 to TRBJ1-4, with D maybe TRBD1 (5 bases). V lost 3 bases to trimming and J lost 0 bases, with 8 bases between them. The germline gives CDR1 KGHSH, CDR2 LQKENI. The length of the CDR3 is 15 residues.

The chain couples TRBV2 to TRBJ1-5; D might be TRBD1 (6 bases). The germline V gene has CDR1 SNHLY and CDR2 FYNNEI. This CDR3 contains 15 residues. V was cut by 4 bases and J by 2 bases, with 12 bases left in between. This CDR3 is CASSAGRGRNQPQHF. The DNA of the CDR3 is TGTGCCAGCAGTGCGGGCAGGGGACGCAATCAGCCCCAGCATTTT. Together with reference TRBV2 and TRBJ1-5, the CDR3 gives the full variable domain: EPEVTQTPSHQVTQMGQEVILRCVPISNHLYFYWYRQILGQKVEFLVSFYNNEISEKSEIFDDQFSVERPDGSNFTLKIRSTKLEDSAMYFCASSAGRGRNQPQHFGDGTRLSIL.

The chain carries TRBV3-1 (or the pseudogene TRBV3-2) and TRBJ1-1, with D perhaps matching TRBD1 (5 bases). Per the germline V gene, CDR1 is LGHDT and CDR2 is YNNKEL (reference sequence). V lost 3 bases to trimming and J lost 0 bases, with 11 bases between them. CDR3 length equals 15 residues. The chain's CDR3 is CASSHADTLNTEAFF. The CDR3 nucleotides read TGTGCCAGCAGCCATGCGGACACCCTGAACACTGAAGCTTTCTTT.

The chain links TRBV27 to TRBJ2-1; maybe TRBD2 (6 bases). Per the germline V gene, CDR1 is MNHEY and CDR2 is SMNVEV (reference sequence). Trimming removed 5 bases from V and 6 bases from J, with 17 bases in between. This CDR3 region has 15 residues. The CDR3: CASSPPGLQVNEQFF. The CDR3 region has the DNA TGTGCCAGCAGTCCACCGGGACTCCAGGTCAATGAGCAGTTCTTC.

This chain connects TRBV5-4 to TRBJ2-1, with unresolved D. The CDR3 has 15 residues. Trimming took off 0 bases at V and 6 bases at J, with 13 bases between the two ends. The germline V gene encodes CDR1 SGHNT and CDR2 YYREEE (reference sequence). The CDR3 nucleotides read TGTGCCAGCAGCTTGGGTCGGGTTGATTCCAATGAGCAGTTCTTC. Its translation: CASSLGRVDSNEQFF.

In nucleotides, the CDR3 is TGTGCCATCGAGATTGAACCCGGGGAGCTGTTTTTT. Its translation is CAIEIEPGELFF. This chain connects TRBV19 to TRBJ2-2; D unresolved. Trimming pared 10 bases from V and 6 bases from J, leaving 12 bases between. Germline assignment: CDR1 LNHDA and CDR2 SQIVND (reference sequence). The length of the CDR3 is 12 residues. Combining the CDR3 with reference TRBV19 and TRBJ2-2 gives the whole variable domain DGGITQSPKYLFRKEGQNVTLSCEQNLNHDAMYWYRQDPGQGLRLIYYSQIVNDFQKGDIAEGYSVSREKKESFPLTVTSAQKNPTAFYLCAIEIEPGELFFGEGSRLTVL.

This rearrangement joins TRBV2 to TRBJ1-1; TRBD1 is a possible D gene (6 bases). With 4 bases removed from V and 0 bases from J, the gap between germline ends came to 12 bases. Germline V gene sequence: CDR1 SNHLY, CDR2 FYNNEI. The CDR3 is made up of 15 amino acids. The CDR3 nucleotides read TGTGCCAGCAGTGGGTCAGGGGTGATGAACACTGAAGCTTTCTTT. Translated: CASSGSGVMNTEAFF.

V is TRBV9 and J is TRBJ1-5; D is uncertain. From germline, CDR1 is SGDLS and CDR2 YYNGEE. This CDR3 has 13 amino acids. V was pared by 2 bases and J by 5 bases, with 8 bases between. CDR3 loop: CASSVGRDQPQHF. The DNA of the CDR3 is TGTGCCAGCAGCGTCGGACGGGATCAGCCCCAGCATTTT.

The gene calls are TRBV6-5 and TRBJ2-7, with D perhaps matching TRBD2 (6 bases). This CDR3 comprises 11 residues. Germline V gene sequence: CDR1 MNHEY, CDR2 SVGAGI. Trimming removed 6 bases from V and 11 bases from J, with 14 bases in between. CDR3 DNA: TGTGCCAGCAGGGGGGGACCGACTAAGTACTTC. Translated, it gives CASRGGPTKYF.